The next 27 T cell receptor beta chains were all read from a single sample in a study of T cell repertoires in cytomegalovirus infection. TCRdb recomputed calls from the reads with MiXCR, one row per CDR3 protein. Of approximately 500,000 distinct CDR3 sequences listed, 10% to 12% are singletons. The sequencing input was PBMCs. These receptors were taken from a human donor in good health (CMV status not recorded). Some clones in this sample may be carry-over from other donors' samples.

The chain has TRBV28 and TRBJ2-3; 8 bases map to TRBD2. The trim removed 2 bases at V and 0 bases at J, leaving 4 bases unmatched. The CDR3 spans 16 residues. Germline V gene sequence: CDR1 MDHEN, CDR2 SYDVKM. CDR3 sequence: CASSLTIAGSTDTQYF. DNA for the CDR3: TGTGCCAGCAGTTTAACTATAGCGGGGAGCACAGATACGCAGTATTTT.

This clonotype showed up just a few times. The CDR3 sequence is CASSMSADRNTIYF. The CDR3 DNA sequence: TGTGCCAGTAGTATGTCGGCAGACCGAAACACCATATATTTT. This chain uses TRBV19 with TRBJ1-3; D is unresolved. Trimming pared 3 bases from V and 5 bases from J, leaving 11 bases between. The CDR3 has 14 residues. Germline-derived CDR1 and CDR2 are LNHDA and SQIVND (reference sequence).

This clonotype occurred many times. This chain joins TRBV12-3 or TRBV12-4 and TRBJ2-7, with TRBD2 matching 7 bases. The CDR3 is 13 amino acids. With V trimmed by 6 bases and J by 3 bases, 5 bases remained unmatched. The CDR3 loop reads CASRSGGSYEQYF. CDR3 DNA sequence: TGTGCCAGCAGGTCGGGCGGGAGCTACGAGCAGTACTTC.

This clonotype was seen repeatedly, ten times or more. The chain uses TRBV12-5 and TRBJ1-1; D is unclear. Germline CDR1 reads LGHNT; CDR2 reads FRNRAP. V gave up 7 bases and J gave up 4 bases, with 28 bases separating them. The CDR3 has 18 residues. This chain's CDR3 is CASAGETLEMYASTEAFF. The CDR3 nucleotides read TGTGCTAGTGCTGGTGAAACCCTAGAGATGTACGCGAGCACTGAAGCTTTCTTT.

The V gene is TRBV20-1, the J gene TRBJ2-3, with 8 bases fitting TRBD1. The CDR3 length is 14 residues. V trimming: 1 base; J trimming: 9 bases; junction bases outside the gene matches: 9. The germline CDR1 and CDR2 sequences are DFQATT and SNEGSKA (reference sequence). CDR3 region: CSARGDRSYETQYF. CDR3 nucleotide sequence: TGCAGTGCTAGAGGGGACAGGTCCTATGAGACGCAGTATTTT.

The rearrangement links TRBV7-4 to TRBJ2-7; 8 positions match TRBD2. This CDR3 is built from 16 residues. The germline gives CDR1 SGHVT, CDR2 SQSDAQ. V shed 4 bases and J 7 bases; nucleotides not matched to a gene: 15. The CDR3 here is CASSSLDGRAAGEQYF. For the CDR3, the DNA is TGTGCCAGCAGCTCTTTAGACGGGAGGGCCGCCGGGGAGCAGTACTTC.

This clonotype has ten or more counts. The DNA of the CDR3 is TGTGCCAGCTCCCCTAGGCAAGTTAATACCTACGAGCAGTACTTC. It encodes CASSPRQVNTYEQYF. The chain recombines TRBV2 with TRBJ2-7; no definite D call. Trimming removed 8 bases at V and 2 bases at J, with 19 bases between. The CDR3 extends over 15 amino acids. CDR1 is SNHLY, CDR2 FYNNEI, per germline.

This clonotype was counted ten times or more. This rearrangement joins TRBV15 to TRBJ2-5; TRBD2 aligns across 7 bases. This CDR3 is built from 16 residues. V lost 1 base, J lost 2 bases, and 7 bases stayed unmatched. Per germline, CDR1 LNHNV and CDR2 YYDKDF (reference sequence). The CDR3 region has the DNA TGTGCCACCAGCAGAGGGCTAGCGGACCCACAAGAGACCCAGTACTTC. Its protein is CATSRGLADPQETQYF.

At least ten counts were recorded for this clonotype. The chain is built from TRBV6-2 or TRBV6-3 and TRBJ1-1, with 9 nucleotides matching TRBD1. The CDR3 sequence is 13 residues long. The J segment lost 7 bases and the V segment lost 6 bases, leaving 6 bases of the junction unmatched. CDR1 and CDR2 (germline): MNHEY, SVGEGT. The CDR3 protein is CASRPGTGIEAFF. In nucleotides, the CDR3 is TGTGCCAGCAGACCCGGGACAGGGATTGAAGCTTTCTTT.

This clonotype was counted many times. The gene calls are TRBV7-2 and TRBJ2-1; a weak D match, TRBD1 (5 bases). The CDR3 covers 13 residues. V lost 3 bases, J lost 10 bases, and 13 bases lay in between. CDR1 and CDR2 (germline): SGHTA, FQGNSA. CDR3 sequence: CASSLSRVGEQFF. The CDR3 nucleotides read TGTGCCAGCAGCTTGAGCAGGGTAGGGGAGCAGTTCTTC.

There are many counts of this clonotype. V gene TRBV7-9 combines with J gene TRBJ2-2, with D possibly matching TRBD2 (5 bases). This CDR3 has 15 amino acids. Per the germline V gene, CDR1 is SEHNR and CDR2 is FQNEAQ (reference sequence). Trimming took off 4 bases at V and 4 bases at J, with 13 bases between the two ends. CDR3 in DNA: TGTGCCAGCAGCTATCTTCAGGCGGGCACCGGGGAGCTGTTTTTT. This sequence encodes CASSYLQAGTGELFF.

This clonotype was counted ten times or more. This rearrangement joins TRBV14 to TRBJ2-1; 8 nucleotides match TRBD1. The CDR3 is made up of 16 amino acids. V was clipped by 1 base and J by 6 bases; unmatched bases: 8. Germline assignment: CDR1 SGHDN and CDR2 FVKESK. For the CDR3, the DNA is TGTGCCAGCAGCCAAGGTGCAGGGGGCTGGTTCAATGAGCAGTTCTTC. Its translation: CASSQGAGGWFNEQFF.

This clonotype was found a few times. Germline is not matched at one junction end, which may reflect a read error. The rearrangement links TRBV7-9 to TRBJ2-7; no clear D gene. The germline V gene has CDR1 SEHNR and CDR2 FQNEAQ (reference sequence). CDR3 size: 12 residues. CDR3 coding DNA: TGTGCCAGCACCTTAGGGTCCTACGAGCAGTACTTC. The encoded protein is CASTLGSYEQYF.

This clonotype occurred many times. The V and J genes are TRBV6-2 or TRBV6-3 and TRBJ2-7; tentative D call: TRBD2 (5 bases). The V gene lost 4 bases and the J gene lost 5 bases, with 6 bases spanning the gap. CDR1 and CDR2 (germline): MNHEY, SVGEGT. The CDR3 covers 11 residues. For the CDR3, the DNA is TGTGCCAGCAGTTGGCGGGACGAGCAGTACTTC. Protein: CASSWRDEQYF.

The genes are TRBV2 and TRBJ2-6; no definite D call. The CDR3 sequence is 12 residues long. V shed 1 base and J shed 5 bases, with 0 bases lying between them. The germline CDR1 and CDR2 sequences are SNHLY and FYNNEI. The CDR3 region is CASSEGANVLTF. The CDR3 DNA reads TGTGCCAGCAGTGAAGGGGCCAACGTCCTGACTTTC.

This clonotype was seen at least ten times. This chain joins TRBV19 and TRBJ2-5; D perhaps matches TRBD1 (6 bases). Trimming shortened V by 1 base and J by 1 base, and 13 bases separated the two germline ends. CDR3 length: 16 residues. Germline V gene data show CDR1 as LNHDA and CDR2 as SQIVND (reference sequence). The CDR3 coding sequence is TGTGCCAGTAGTATAGGGACAGCGAGGGGCCAAGAGACCCAGTACTTC. Its protein is CASSIGTARGQETQYF.

This clonotype appeared many times. The chain uses TRBV7-2 and TRBJ1-1; TRBD1 agrees at 8 bases. Trimming removed 5 bases from V and 8 bases from J; junction bases left unmatched: 7. Germline-derived CDR1 and CDR2 are SGHTA and FQGNSA. This CDR3 has 13 residues. CDR3 nucleotides: TGTGCCAGCAGCCGCCGGACAGGGACCGAAGCTTTCTTT. Translated: CASSRRTGTEAFF. Drawing the rest from reference TRBV7-2 and TRBJ1-1, the complete variable domain is GAGVSQSPSNKVTEKGKDVELRCDPISGHTALYWYRQSLGQGLEFLIYFQGNSAPDKSGLPSDRFSAERTGGSVSTLTIQRTQQEDSAVYLCASSRRTGTEAFFGQGTRLTVV.

This clonotype occurred many times. V usage is TRBV20-1 and J usage is TRBJ2-1, with D perhaps TRBD2 (5 bases). This CDR3 spans 14 amino acids. V was pared by 6 bases and J by 4 bases, with 16 bases between. CDR1 and CDR2 from the germline V gene are DFQATT and SNEGSKA (reference sequence). CDR3 DNA sequence: TGCAGTGCGATTAGCGCCCCATTATACAATGAGCAGTTCTTC. Its protein is CSAISAPLYNEQFF.

The chain employs TRBV5-1 and TRBJ2-2, with TRBD2 matching over 10 bases. This CDR3 region has 15 residues. The J segment lost 6 bases and the V segment lost 2 bases, leaving 4 bases of the junction unmatched. Germline V CDR1 and CDR2: SGHRS, YFSETQ. The chain's CDR3 is CASSFGTSAPGELFF. The CDR3 DNA follows: TGCGCCAGCAGCTTCGGGACTAGCGCACCCGGGGAGCTGTTTTTT.

This clonotype appeared many times. V and J are TRBV7-9 and TRBJ2-1; 8 bases match TRBD1. V was clipped by 6 bases and J by 9 bases; unmatched bases: 10. This CDR3 spans 14 amino acids. Germline loops: CDR1 SEHNR, CDR2 FQNEAQ (reference sequence). The CDR3 loop reads CASSFGQGLGEQFF. DNA for the CDR3: TGTGCCAGCAGTTTCGGACAGGGATTGGGTGAGCAGTTCTTC.

This clonotype was recorded many times. The V and J genes are TRBV2 and TRBJ2-2; D call uncertain. CDR1 is SNHLY, CDR2 FYNNEI, per germline. The CDR3 runs to 13 residues. V dropped 6 bases and J dropped 9 bases, with 14 bases sitting between them. Here the CDR3 DNA reads TGTGCCAGCAGCCTTCCAGCAGGCCGGGAGCTGTTTTTT. Translation gives CASSLPAGRELFF.

This chain links TRBV19 with TRBJ2-2; D is perhaps TRBD2 (6 bases). Deletions cut 7 bases from V and 5 bases from J, with 17 bases between. The CDR3 has 15 amino acids. Germline V CDR1 and CDR2: LNHDA, SQIVND (reference sequence). The CDR3 sequence: CASIPGTGRTGELFF. CDR3 bases: TGTGCCAGTATCCCCGGGACGGGGAGGACCGGGGAGCTGTTTTTT. Full variable domain (remainder filled in from reference TRBV19 and TRBJ2-2): DGGITQSPKYLFRKEGQNVTLSCEQNLNHDAMYWYRQDPGQGLRLIYYSQIVNDFQKGDIAEGYSVSREKKESFPLTVTSAQKNPTAFYLCASIPGTGRTGELFFGEGSRLTVL.

This clonotype has at least ten counts. The chain combines TRBV20-1 with TRBJ2-2; TRBD1 aligns across 9 bases. This CDR3 has 16 amino acids. Trimming removed 1 base from V and 6 bases from J; junction bases left unmatched: 9. The V gene's germline CDR1 is DFQATT and CDR2 SNEGSKA (reference sequence). In nucleotides, the CDR3 is TGCAGTGCTAGAGCTACCGGGACAGGGACGCCCGGGGAGCTGTTTTTT. Its protein is CSARATGTGTPGELFF.

This clonotype was found many times. The rearrangement links TRBV11-1 to TRBJ1-2; no definite D call. The germline V and J ends were trimmed by 6 bases and 3 bases, with 11 bases remaining between them. Germline V gene data show CDR1 as SGHAT and CDR2 as FQDESV (reference sequence). This CDR3 is built from 13 residues. This chain's CDR3 is CASSSLRHYGYTF. The CDR3 DNA is TGTGCCAGCAGTTCCCTCCGGCACTATGGCTACACCTTC.

This clonotype was counted a few times. The V gene is TRBV9, the J gene TRBJ2-2; D ambiguous. Germline CDR1 is SGDLS and CDR2 is YYNGEE. Trimming cost V 0 bases and J 7 bases, with 10 bases left between them. The CDR3 contains 14 residues. The CDR3 nucleotides are TGTGCCAGCAGCGTAGGGCCAACGGGCGGGGAGCTGTTTTTT. Its protein product is CASSVGPTGGELFF.

This clonotype was observed many times. V and J are TRBV6-1 and TRBJ2-1; D unresolved. This CDR3 has 14 residues. The germline CDR1 and CDR2 sequences are MNHNS and SASEGT. Trimming took 0 bases from V and 4 from J, leaving 7 bases between them. The CDR3 sequence is CASSEAGIYNEQFF. The CDR3 region has the DNA TGTGCCAGCAGTGAAGCGGGAATATACAATGAGCAGTTCTTC.

The chain couples TRBV10-3 to TRBJ2-1, with 8 nucleotides matching TRBD2. Germline V CDR1 and CDR2: ENHRY, SYGVKD. Losses at the gene ends were 3 bases for V and 9 bases for J; bases not matched to a gene: 16. The length of the CDR3 is 17 residues. For the CDR3, the DNA is TGTGCCATCAGTGACCCCTCCGTCGGCGGGGGGCTTGGTGAGCAGTTCTTC. It encodes CAISDPSVGGGLGEQFF.